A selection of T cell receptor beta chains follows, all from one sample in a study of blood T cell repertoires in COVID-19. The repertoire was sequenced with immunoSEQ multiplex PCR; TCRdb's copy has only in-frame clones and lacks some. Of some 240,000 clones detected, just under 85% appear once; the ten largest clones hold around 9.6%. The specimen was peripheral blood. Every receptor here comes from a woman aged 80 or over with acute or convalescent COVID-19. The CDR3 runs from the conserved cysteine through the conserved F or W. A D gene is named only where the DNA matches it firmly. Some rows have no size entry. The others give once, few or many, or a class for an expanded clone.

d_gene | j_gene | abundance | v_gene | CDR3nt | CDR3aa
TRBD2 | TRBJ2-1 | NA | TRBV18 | TGTGCCAGCTCACCCGCTAGCGGGGGCCCTAGCTCCTACAATGAGCAGTTCTTC | CASSPASGGPSSYNEQFF
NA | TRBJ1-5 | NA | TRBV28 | TGTGCCAGCGGGGAGGCAGCCCACGGTAATCAGCCCCAGCATTTT | CASGEAAHGNQPQHF
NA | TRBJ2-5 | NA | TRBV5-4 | TGTGCCAGCAGCTTGGGGGGCAGGGCAGAGACCCAGTACTTC | CASSLGGRAETQYF
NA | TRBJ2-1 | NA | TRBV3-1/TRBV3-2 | TGTGCCAGCAGCCATAGTATTAATGAGCAGTTCTTC | CASSHSINEQFF
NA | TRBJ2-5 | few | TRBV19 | TGTGCCAGTAGTCAAAAAACGCGTGAGACCCAGTACTTC | CASSQKTRETQYF
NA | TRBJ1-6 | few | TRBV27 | TGTGCCAGCAGTCCCCGGACAGCTGATAATTCACCCCTCCACTTT | CASSPRTADNSPLHF
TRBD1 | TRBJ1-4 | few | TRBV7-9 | TGTGCCAGCAGTGACTGGACAGGGGTTGAAAAACTGTTTTTT | CASSDWTGVEKLFF
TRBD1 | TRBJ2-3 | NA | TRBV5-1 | TGCGCCAGCAGCTTGGTGGGGACAGGGTACACAGATACGCAGTATTTT | CASSLVGTGYTDTQYF
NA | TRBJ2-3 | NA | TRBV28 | TGTGCCTCAGCGAGTCGCGGTCGAAGGACAGATACGCAGTATTTT | CASASRGRRTDTQYF
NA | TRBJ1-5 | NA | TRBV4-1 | TGCGCCAGCAGCCACCCGTACGGAAGGGGACTGGGGCAGCCCCAGCATTTT | CASSHPYGRGLGQPQHF
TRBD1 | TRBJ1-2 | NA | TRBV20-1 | TGCAGTGCTCGACAGGGAAATGGCTACACCTTC | CSARQGNGYTF
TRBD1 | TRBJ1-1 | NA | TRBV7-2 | TGTGCCAGCAGCTTAGGGACAGGGAGAAACACTGAAGCTTTCTTT | CASSLGTGRNTEAFF
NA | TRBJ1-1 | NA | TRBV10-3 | TGTGCCATCACAAGGGAGGCGGACACTGAAGCTTTCTTT | CAITREADTEAFF
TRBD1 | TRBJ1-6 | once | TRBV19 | TGTGCCAGTAACTCCGGGACAGGGCATTCACCCCTCCACTTT | CASNSGTGHSPLHF
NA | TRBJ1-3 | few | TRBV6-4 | TGTGCCAGCAGTGTCGTAAACCGAAGGAGAGGAAACACCATATATTTT | CASSVVNRRRGNTIYF
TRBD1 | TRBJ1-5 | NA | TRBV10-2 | TGCGCCAGCAGCCCAGGGGGCAGTCAGCCCCAGCATTTT | CASSPGGSQPQHF
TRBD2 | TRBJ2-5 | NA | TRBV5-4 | TGTGCCAGCAGTGTAGCGGGGGCCCAAGAGACCCAGTACTTC | CASSVAGAQETQYF
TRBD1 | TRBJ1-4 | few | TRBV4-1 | TGCGCCAGCAGCCAAGACCGGGACAGGGGGGGAACTAATGAAAAACTGTTTTTT | CASSQDRDRGGTNEKLFF
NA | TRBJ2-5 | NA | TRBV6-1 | TGTGCCAGCAGTGGGAGAAGGGAGACCCAGTACTTC | CASSGRRETQYF
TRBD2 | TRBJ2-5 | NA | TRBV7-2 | TGTGCCAGCAGCGCTAGCGGGGTGGGGGAGACCCAGTACTTC | CASSASGVGETQYF
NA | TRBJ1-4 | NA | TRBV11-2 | TGTGCCAGCAGCCTCCGACAGCCCCAGGGGAAACTGTTTTTT | CASSLRQPQGKLFF
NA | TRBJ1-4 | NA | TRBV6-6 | TGTGCCAGCAGTTACTTTGGGAGGGGCTCTAATGAAAAACTGTTTTTT | CASSYFGRGSNEKLFF
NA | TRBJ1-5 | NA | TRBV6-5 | TGTGCCAGCAGTGACTCGCTGAGCCCATCTCAGCCCCAGCATTTT | CASSDSLSPSQPQHF
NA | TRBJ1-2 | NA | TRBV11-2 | TGTGCCAGCAGTCAACGACAGGACTATGGCTACACCTTC | CASSQRQDYGYTF
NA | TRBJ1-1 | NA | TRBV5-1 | TGCGCCAGCAGCCTCAGGGAGGGGAACACTGAAGCTTTCTTT | CASSLREGNTEAFF
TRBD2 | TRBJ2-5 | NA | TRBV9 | TGTGCCAGCAGCCCCCGGGGAGCGGGGAGAACCCAGTACTTC | CASSPRGAGRTQYF
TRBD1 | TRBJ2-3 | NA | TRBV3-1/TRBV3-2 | TGTGCCAGCAGCCCTTGGACAGGGGGTCCAGATACGCAGTATTTT | CASSPWTGGPDTQYF
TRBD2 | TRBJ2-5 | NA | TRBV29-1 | TGCAGCGTACCCGGGACTAGCATCCCCCGTAACCAAGAGACCCAGTACTTC | CSVPGTSIPRNQETQYF
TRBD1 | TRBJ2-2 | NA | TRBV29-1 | TGCAGCGTCGAGGGGCAGGGGGCATACACCGGGGAGCTGTTTTTT | CSVEGQGAYTGELFF
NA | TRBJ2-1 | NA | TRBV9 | TGTGCCAGCAGCGGCGAGGGGGTAGCCCACAATGAGCAGTTCTTC | CASSGEGVAHNEQFF
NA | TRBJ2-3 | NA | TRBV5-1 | TGCGCCAGCAGCTTGACATATAGCACAGATACGCAGTATTTT | CASSLTYSTDTQYF
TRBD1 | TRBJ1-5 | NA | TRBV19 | TGTGCCAGTAGTATGACAGGGGGCGATCAGCCCCAGCATTTT | CASSMTGGDQPQHF
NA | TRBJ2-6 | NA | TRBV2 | TGTGCCAGCAGTGAGACAGGAGCCTCTGGGGCCAACGTCCTGACTTTC | CASSETGASGANVLTF
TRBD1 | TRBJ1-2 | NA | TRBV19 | TGTGCCAGTAGTCCTTTGGGACAGCTCTATGGCTACACCTTC | CASSPLGQLYGYTF
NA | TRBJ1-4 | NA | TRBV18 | TGTGCCAGCTCACCGTCGGGAGCAACTAATGAAAAACTGTTTTTT | CASSPSGATNEKLFF
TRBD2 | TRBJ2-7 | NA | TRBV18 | TGTGCCAGCTCACCAATCCAAGCGGGGTCCCACGAGCAGTACTTC | CASSPIQAGSHEQYF
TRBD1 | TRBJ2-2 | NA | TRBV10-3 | TGTGCCATCCGGCGAGACAGGGACACCGGGGAGCTGTTTTTT | CAIRRDRDTGELFF
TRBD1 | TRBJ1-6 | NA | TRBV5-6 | TGTGCCAGCAGCAGAAAAACCAGGGGGCAGGAGGTACCCCTCCACTTT | CASSRKTRGQEVPLHF
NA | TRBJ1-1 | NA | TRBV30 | TGTGCCTGGAGTCCCACCCTCGACAAGACGGCTTTCTTT | CAWSPTLDKTAFF
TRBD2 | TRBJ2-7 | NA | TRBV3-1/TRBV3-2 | TGTGCCAGCAGCCAGACCCCCAAGCGGGGCGCCTACGAGCAGTACTTC | CASSQTPKRGAYEQYF
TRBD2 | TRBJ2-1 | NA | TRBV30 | TGTGCCTGGAGCACGACTAGCGGGGGTAGGAATGAGCAGTTCTTC | CAWSTTSGGRNEQFF
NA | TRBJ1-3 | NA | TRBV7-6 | TGTGCCAGCAGCTTAAGGACAGACCACTCTGGAAACACCATATATTTT | CASSLRTDHSGNTIYF
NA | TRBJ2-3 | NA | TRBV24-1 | TGTGCCACCAGTGAGGTACGCCAGGGCTCGGGCACAGATACGCAGTATTTT | CATSEVRQGSGTDTQYF
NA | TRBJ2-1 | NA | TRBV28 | TGTGCCAGCAGGGGCCCCGTCTCCTACAATGAGCAGTTCTTC | CASRGPVSYNEQFF
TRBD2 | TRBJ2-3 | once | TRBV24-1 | TGTGCCACCAGTGATTTCCCTAATTTGAGCGGGGGGCCACCACCAAGCACAGATACGCAGTATTTT | CATSDFPNLSGGPPPSTDTQYF
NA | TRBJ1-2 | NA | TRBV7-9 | TGTGCCAGCAGCTTAGCAGGAGGGAGGCGGACCCAAAACTATGGCTACACCTTC | CASSLAGGRRTQNYGYTF
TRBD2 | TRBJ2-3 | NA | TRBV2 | TGTGCCAGCAGTGAAGCACGAGCGGGGGTGGGAGATACGCAGTATTTT | CASSEARAGVGDTQYF
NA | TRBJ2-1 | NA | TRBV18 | TGTGCCAGCTCCCGGGGACAAGTCAATGAGCAGTTCTTC | CASSRGQVNEQFF
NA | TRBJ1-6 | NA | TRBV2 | TGTGCCAGCAGTGAGTCCGGGGTCGTCTCACCCCTCCACTTT | CASSESGVVSPLHF
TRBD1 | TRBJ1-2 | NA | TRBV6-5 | TGTGCCAGCAGTTACTCAAGGACAGGGACTGGCTACACCTTC | CASSYSRTGTGYTF
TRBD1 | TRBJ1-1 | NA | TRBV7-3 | TGTGCCAGCAGCCTACCGGGACAGGGGGCGGCTGAAGCTTTCTTT | CASSLPGQGAAEAFF
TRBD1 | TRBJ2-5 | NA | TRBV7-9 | TGTGCCAGCAGCTTAGCGGGGCAGGGGGCAAGGGAGACCCAGTACTTC | CASSLAGQGARETQYF